Listed below are T cell receptor beta chains from one sample, sequenced in a study of T cell changes during pregnancy in multiple sclerosis. The protocol was immunoSEQ multiplex PCR, while the TCRdb copy is restricted to in-frame clones and leaves out a portion. Of approximately 93,000 clones in the sample, around 90% are singletons; the top ten hold around 0.93%. The source material was peripheral blood, sampled before pregnancy. These TCRs come from a female donor with multiple sclerosis, enrolled in a pregnancy study. CDR3s include the opening cysteine and the closing phenylalanine or tryptophan. The D gene is left open where the match is weak. Size is stated for part of the rows, as once, few or many counts, or as a class when the clone is expanded.

J	V	D	size	DNA	CDR3
TRBJ2-5	TRBV27	NA	NA	TGTGCCAGCAGCCCGTCAGAGAGGCGAGAGACCCAGTACTTC	CASSPSERRETQYF
TRBJ2-7	TRBV5-1	NA	NA	TGCGCCAGCAGCTTTGGCAGGACCTACGAGCAGTACTTC	CASSFGRTYEQYF
TRBJ2-3	TRBV9	TRBD2	NA	TGTGCCAGCAGCGCGGGACTAGCGGGGACTACTAGCACAGATACGCAGTATTTT	CASSAGLAGTTSTDTQYF
TRBJ1-2	TRBV1	NA	NA	TGCACCAGCAGCCAAGGTGGGCCCCAAGGGGGAAACTATGGCTACACCTTC	CTSSQGGPQGGNYGYTF
TRBJ2-1	TRBV30	TRBD2	NA	TGTGCCTGGAGTGTGGTAGCGGGAGGTCTCAATGAGCAGTTCTTC	CAWSVVAGGLNEQFF
TRBJ2-6	TRBV18	NA	NA	TGTGCCAGCTCCCCAGGGCAGGCCGTCTCTGGGGCCAACGTCCTGACTTTC	CASSPGQAVSGANVLTF
TRBJ1-2	TRBV10-3	TRBD1	NA	TGTGCCATCAACAAACAGGGGTTTAACTATGGCTACACCTTC	CAINKQGFNYGYTF
TRBJ2-1	TRBV4-3	TRBD2	NA	TGCGCCAGCAGCCAAGATCGCCCCGGACTAGCGGGGGCGAATGAGCAGTTCTTC	CASSQDRPGLAGANEQFF
TRBJ1-4	TRBV5-1	NA	NA	TGCGCCAGCAGCTCAATACCACAAGCAACTAATGAAAAACTGTTTTTT	CASSSIPQATNEKLFF
TRBJ1-5	TRBV28	NA	NA	TGTGCCGCGGGGCAAATCGAACCCCAGCATTTT	CAAGQIEPQHF
TRBJ2-1	TRBV20-1	NA	NA	TGCAGTGCTAGAGGGACAGAGCAGTTCTTC	CSARGTEQFF
TRBJ1-2	TRBV28	NA	once	TGTGCCAGCGATGTCTCACCGGGGAGGCCAAACTATGGCTACACCTTC	CASDVSPGRPNYGYTF
TRBJ2-2	TRBV28	TRBD2	NA	TGTGCCAGCAGTTTGGGAGGGAAGAACACCGGGGAGCTGTTTTTT	CASSLGGKNTGELFF
TRBJ1-1	TRBV18	NA	NA	TGTGCCAGCTCACCCCCAAACACTGAAGCTTTCTTT	CASSPPNTEAFF
TRBJ2-2	TRBV9	TRBD1	NA	TGTGCCAGCAGCGTACAGACAGGGACGAACACCGGGGAGCTGTTTTTT	CASSVQTGTNTGELFF
TRBJ2-7	TRBV6-6	TRBD1	NA	TGTGCCAGCAGTTACTCGGAAGGGGGCAACGAGCAGTACTTC	CASSYSEGGNEQYF
TRBJ2-7	TRBV19	NA	NA	TGTGCCAGTAGTAGGGGAGCGCACCAGCAGTACTTC	CASSRGAHQQYF
TRBJ2-7	TRBV27	TRBD2	NA	TGTGCCAGCAGTCTCGAGCGGGGGCCCTACGAGCAGTACTTC	CASSLERGPYEQYF
TRBJ2-5	TRBV4-2	NA	NA	TGTGCCAGCAGCCAAGATGTGGCCCAAGAGACCCAGTACTTC	CASSQDVAQETQYF
TRBJ2-1	TRBV30	TRBD2	NA	TGTGCCTGGAGGGAGAGCGGGAGTTCGTACAATGAGCAGTTCTTC	CAWRESGSSYNEQFF
TRBJ2-7	TRBV5-1	TRBD2	NA	TGCGCCCACCGGGGCGGGGGGCGCTACGAGCAGTACTTC	CAHRGGGRYEQYF
TRBJ2-1	TRBV2	NA	once	TGTGCCAGCAACGGACATCACAATGAGCAGTTCTTC	CASNGHHNEQFF
TRBJ1-1	TRBV4-1	NA	NA	TGCGCCAGCAGCCAATTGGGACTCCTGAACACTGAAGCTTTCTTT	CASSQLGLLNTEAFF
TRBJ1-4	TRBV2	NA	NA	TGTGCCAGCAGTGCAGGGACACACAATGAAAAACTGTTTTTT	CASSAGTHNEKLFF
TRBJ2-1	TRBV15	TRBD1	NA	TGTGCCACCAGCAGCTACCGGGACAGGGATAATGAGCAGTTCTTC	CATSSYRDRDNEQFF
TRBJ1-3	TRBV18	TRBD1	once	TGTGCCAGCTCAGGCCTTTTGGGACAGCTCTCTGGAAACACCATATATTTT	CASSGLLGQLSGNTIYF